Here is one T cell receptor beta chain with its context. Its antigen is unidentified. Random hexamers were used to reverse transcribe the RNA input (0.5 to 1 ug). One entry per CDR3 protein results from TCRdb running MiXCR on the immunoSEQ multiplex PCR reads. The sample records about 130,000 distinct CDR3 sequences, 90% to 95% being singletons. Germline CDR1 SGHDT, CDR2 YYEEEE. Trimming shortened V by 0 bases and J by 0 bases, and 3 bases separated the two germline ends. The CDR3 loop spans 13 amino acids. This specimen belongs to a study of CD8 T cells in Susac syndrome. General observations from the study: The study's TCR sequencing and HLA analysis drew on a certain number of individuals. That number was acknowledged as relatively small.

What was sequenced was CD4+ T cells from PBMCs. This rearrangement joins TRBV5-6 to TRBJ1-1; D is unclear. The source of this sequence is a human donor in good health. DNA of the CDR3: TGTGCCAGCAGCTTGGCCCTGAACACTGAAGCTTTCTTT. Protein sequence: CASSLALNTEAFF.